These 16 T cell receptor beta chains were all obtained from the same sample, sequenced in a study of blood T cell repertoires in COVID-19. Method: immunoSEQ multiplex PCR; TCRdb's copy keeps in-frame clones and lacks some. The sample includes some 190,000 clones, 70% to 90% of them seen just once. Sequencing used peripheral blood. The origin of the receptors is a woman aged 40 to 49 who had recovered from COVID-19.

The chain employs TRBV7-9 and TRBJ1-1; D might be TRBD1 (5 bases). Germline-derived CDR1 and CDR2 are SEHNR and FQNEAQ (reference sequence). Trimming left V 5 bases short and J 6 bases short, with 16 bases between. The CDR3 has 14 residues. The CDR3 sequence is CASSGGTPNAEAFF. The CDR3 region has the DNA TGTGCCAGCAGCGGCGGGACGCCTAACGCTGAAGCTTTCTTT.

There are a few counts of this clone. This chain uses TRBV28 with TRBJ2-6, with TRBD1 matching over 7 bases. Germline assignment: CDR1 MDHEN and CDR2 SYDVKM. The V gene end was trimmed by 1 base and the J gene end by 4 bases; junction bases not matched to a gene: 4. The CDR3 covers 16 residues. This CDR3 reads CASSLLTGSGANVLTF. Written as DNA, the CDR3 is TGTGCCAGCAGTTTATTGACAGGGAGCGGGGCCAACGTCCTGACTTTC.

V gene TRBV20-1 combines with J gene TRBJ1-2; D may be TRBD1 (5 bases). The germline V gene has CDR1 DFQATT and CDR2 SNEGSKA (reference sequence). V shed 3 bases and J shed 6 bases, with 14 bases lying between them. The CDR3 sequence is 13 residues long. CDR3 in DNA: TGCAGTGCTAGTAGGCAGGGTAAGGATGGCTACACCTTC. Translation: CSASRQGKDGYTF.

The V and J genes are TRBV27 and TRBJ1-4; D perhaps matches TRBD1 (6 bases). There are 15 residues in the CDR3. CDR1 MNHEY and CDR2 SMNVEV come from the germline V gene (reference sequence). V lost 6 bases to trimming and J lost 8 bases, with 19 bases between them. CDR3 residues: CASRLRKQGNEKLFF. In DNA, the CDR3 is TGTGCCAGCAGATTGAGGAAACAGGGAAACGAAAAACTGTTTTTT.

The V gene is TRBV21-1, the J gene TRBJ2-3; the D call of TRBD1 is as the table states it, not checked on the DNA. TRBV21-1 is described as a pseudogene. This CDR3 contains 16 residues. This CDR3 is CASSKAGRISTDTQYF. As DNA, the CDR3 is TGTGCCAGCAGCAAAGCGGGCCGGATAAGCACAGATACGCAGTATTTT.

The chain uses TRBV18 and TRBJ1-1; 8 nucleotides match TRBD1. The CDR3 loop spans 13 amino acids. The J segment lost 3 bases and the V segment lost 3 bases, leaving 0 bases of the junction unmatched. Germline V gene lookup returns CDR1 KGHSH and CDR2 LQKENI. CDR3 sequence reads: CASSPGQDTEAFF. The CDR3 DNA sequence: TGTGCCAGCTCACCGGGACAGGACACTGAAGCTTTCTTT.

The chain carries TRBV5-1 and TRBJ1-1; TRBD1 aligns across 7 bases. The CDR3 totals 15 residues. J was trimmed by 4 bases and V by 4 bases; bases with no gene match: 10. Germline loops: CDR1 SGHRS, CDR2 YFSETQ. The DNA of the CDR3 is TGCGCCAGCAGCCTCGGACAGGTTCGGGGCACTGAAGCTTTCTTT. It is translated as CASSLGQVRGTEAFF.

The CDR3 loop is CASSSPGGSDEQFF. CDR3 DNA: TGTGCCAGCAGTTCCCCGGGAGGGTCCGATGAGCAGTTCTTC. The chain is built from TRBV28 and TRBJ2-1, with TRBD2 matching over 8 bases. This CDR3 is 14 amino acids long. Per germline, CDR1 MDHEN and CDR2 SYDVKM. Trimming took 4 bases from V and 8 from J; bases not matched to a gene: 7.

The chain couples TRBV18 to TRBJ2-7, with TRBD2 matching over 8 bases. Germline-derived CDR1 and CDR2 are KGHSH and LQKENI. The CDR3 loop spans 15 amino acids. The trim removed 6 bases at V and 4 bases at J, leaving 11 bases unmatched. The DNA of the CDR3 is TGTGCCAGCTCCCGAATAGCGGGATTGTCGTACGAGCAGTACTTC. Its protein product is CASSRIAGLSYEQYF.

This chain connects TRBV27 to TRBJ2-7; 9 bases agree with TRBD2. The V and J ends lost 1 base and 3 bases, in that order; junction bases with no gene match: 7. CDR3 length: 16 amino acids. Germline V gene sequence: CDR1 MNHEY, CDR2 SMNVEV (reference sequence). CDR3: CASSLLASGTFYEQYF. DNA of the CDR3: TGTGCCAGCAGTTTATTGGCTAGCGGGACATTCTACGAGCAGTACTTC.

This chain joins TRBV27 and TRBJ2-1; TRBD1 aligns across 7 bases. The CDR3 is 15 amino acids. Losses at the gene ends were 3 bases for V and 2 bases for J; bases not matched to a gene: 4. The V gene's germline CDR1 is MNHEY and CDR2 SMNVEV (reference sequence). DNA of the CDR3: TGTGCCAGCAGTTTCGTGACAGGGCCCTACAATGAGCAGTTCTTC. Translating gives CASSFVTGPYNEQFF.

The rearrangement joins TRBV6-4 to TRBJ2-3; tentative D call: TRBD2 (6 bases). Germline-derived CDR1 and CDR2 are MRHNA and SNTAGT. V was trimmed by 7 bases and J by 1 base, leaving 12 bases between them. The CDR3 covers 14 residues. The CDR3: CASIRDSRTDTQYF. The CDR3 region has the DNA TGTGCCAGCATCCGGGACTCCCGCACAGATACGCAGTATTTT.

The CDR3 loop reads CASSSQGAGEDEQYF. CDR3 nucleotides: TGTGCCAGCAGCTCCCAGGGGGCGGGAGAAGATGAGCAGTACTTC. V gene TRBV11-2 combines with J gene TRBJ2-7, with D tentatively TRBD1 (8 bases). This CDR3 contains 15 residues. V was cut by 4 bases and J by 7 bases, with 20 bases left in between. The germline V gene has CDR1 SGHAT and CDR2 FQNNGV.

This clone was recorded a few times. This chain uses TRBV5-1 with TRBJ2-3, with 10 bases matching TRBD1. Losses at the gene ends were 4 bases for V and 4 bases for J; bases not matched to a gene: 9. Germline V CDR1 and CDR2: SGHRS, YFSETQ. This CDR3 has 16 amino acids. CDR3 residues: CASSPGDRGNADTQYF. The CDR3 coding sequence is TGCGCCAGCAGCCCGGGGGACAGGGGTAATGCAGATACGCAGTATTTT.

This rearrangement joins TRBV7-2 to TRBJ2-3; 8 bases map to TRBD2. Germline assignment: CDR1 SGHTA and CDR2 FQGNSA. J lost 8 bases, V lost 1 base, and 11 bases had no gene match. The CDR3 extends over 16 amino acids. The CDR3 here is CASSLVFGGDSGTQYF. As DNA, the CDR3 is TGTGCCAGCAGCTTAGTTTTCGGGGGGGATAGCGGTACGCAGTATTTT.

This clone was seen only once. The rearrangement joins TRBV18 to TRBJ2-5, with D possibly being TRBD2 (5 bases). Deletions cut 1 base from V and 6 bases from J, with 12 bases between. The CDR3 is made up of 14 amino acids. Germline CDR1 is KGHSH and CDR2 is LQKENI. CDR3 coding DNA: TGTGCCAGCTCACCACTGGGGAGAGGGCAGACCCAGTACTTC. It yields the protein CASSPLGRGQTQYF.